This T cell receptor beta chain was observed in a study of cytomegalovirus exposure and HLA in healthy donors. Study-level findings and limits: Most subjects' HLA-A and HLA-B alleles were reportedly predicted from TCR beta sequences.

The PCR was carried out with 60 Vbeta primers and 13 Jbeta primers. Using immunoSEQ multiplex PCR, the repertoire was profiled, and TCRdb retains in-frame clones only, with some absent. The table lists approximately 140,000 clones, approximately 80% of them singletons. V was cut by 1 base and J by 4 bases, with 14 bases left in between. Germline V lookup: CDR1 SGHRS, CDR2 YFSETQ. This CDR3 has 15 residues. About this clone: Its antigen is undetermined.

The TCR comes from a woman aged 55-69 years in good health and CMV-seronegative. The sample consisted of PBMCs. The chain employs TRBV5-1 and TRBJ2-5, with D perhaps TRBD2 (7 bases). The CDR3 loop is CASSLLGGRGETQYF. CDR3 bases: TGCGCCAGCAGCTTGCTCGGGGGGCGCGGAGAGACCCAGTACTTC.